Below are 19 T cell receptor beta chains sequenced from a single sample in a study of naive CD8 T cells in extremely preterm neonates. Here immunoSEQ multiplex PCR was the method, and the copy in TCRdb shows in-frame clones only, minus some. The sample comprises roughly 7,900 clones, roughly 98% of which are singletons, and under 3% rests with the top ten. Material for sequencing was naive CD8+ T cells from blood. All receptors derive from a human donor in good health.

The chain has TRBV10-1 and TRBJ2-7; 14 bases are shared with TRBD2. Germline trimming cut 9 bases from V and 6 bases from J; bases unmatched to any gene: 13. The CDR3 contains 16 residues. From germline, CDR1 is WNHNN and CDR2 SYGVQD (reference sequence). The CDR3 DNA follows: TGCGCCAGGCCTCCCGGACTAGCGGGAGGTAGTTGCGAGCAGTACGTC. Protein: CARPPGLAGGSCEQYV.

This clone is a singleton in its sample. The chain combines TRBV19 with TRBJ1-1; possibly TRBD1 for D (5 bases). The CDR3 contains 14 residues. Germline V lookup: CDR1 LNHDA, CDR2 SQIVND (reference sequence). The V and J ends lost 5 bases and 11 bases respectively, with 21 bases between them. CDR3 in DNA: TGTGCCAGTAGTGAGCCCAACCAGGGCGTCAGGGCTTTCTTT. Its protein product is CASSEPNQGVRAFF.

This clone was seen only once. The CDR3 sequence: CASSHTSGGDLGGYTF. CDR3 nucleotides: TGTGCCAGCAGCCACACGTCGGGGGGGGACTTGGGTGGCTACACCTTC. This chain joins TRBV11-2 and TRBJ1-2; D possibly corresponds to TRBD1 (5 bases). Germline V gene sequence: CDR1 SGHAT, CDR2 FQNNGV. The ends were cut back, 5 bases at V and 7 bases at J, with 23 bases in the middle. The CDR3 length is 16 residues.

V is TRBV27 and J is TRBJ2-5; 8 bases align to TRBD2. Germline CDR1 MNHEY, CDR2 SMNVEV (reference sequence). V dropped 6 bases and J dropped 5; count of bases not matched to a gene: 11. The CDR3 length is 15 residues. The CDR3 protein is CASSELSGGVETQYF. CDR3 sequence (DNA): TGTGCCAGCAGCGAGTTGAGCGGGGGAGTTGAGACCCAGTACTTC.

About this clone: Other DNA variants within this sample encode the same CDR3. This chain joins TRBV7-3 and TRBJ1-1; 12 positions agree with TRBD1. Germline values: CDR1 SGHTA, CDR2 FQGTGA. With 0 bases clipped from V and 0 bases from J, the junction kept 8 bases outside the gene matches. The CDR3 is 19 residues long. The CDR3 loop reads CASSLTGTGGRLMNTEAFF. CDR3 sequence (DNA): TGTGCCAGCAGCTTAACGGGGACAGGGGGCCGCCTCATGAACACTGAAGCTTTCTTT.

The rearrangement uses TRBV11-2 and TRBJ2-1; 9 bases match TRBD1. Trimming at V came to 1 base and at J to 8 bases, leaving 6 bases not matched to a gene. Germline V gene lookup returns CDR1 SGHAT and CDR2 FQNNGV. CDR3 length: 15 residues. CDR3 residues: CASSLGERDRDEQFF. The CDR3 DNA sequence: TGTGCCAGCAGCTTAGGAGAGCGGGACAGGGATGAGCAGTTCTTC.

The rearrangement links TRBV4-2 to TRBJ2-7; the D gene is possibly TRBD1 (6 bases). The CDR3 runs 14 residues. V shed 0 bases and J shed 7 bases, with 13 bases lying between them. In germline, CDR1 is LGHNA, CDR2 YNFKEQ. CDR3 DNA sequence: TGTGCCAGCAGCCAAGATCCGAGAACAGGGGAGCAGTACGTC. This encodes CASSQDPRTGEQYV.

This sequence joins TRBV6-5 and TRBJ2-2; 9 bases map to TRBD1. V dropped 2 bases and J dropped 4; count of bases not matched to a gene: 5. Germline values: CDR1 MNHEY, CDR2 SVGAGI. The CDR3 is 16 residues long. In DNA form, the CDR3 reads TGTGCCAGCAGTTACGGCGGGACAGGGTTCACCGGGGAGCTGTTTTTT. It codes for CASSYGGTGFTGELFF.

This chain links TRBV12-5 with TRBJ2-1; 9 bases agree with TRBD2. CDR1 and CDR2 (germline): LGHNT, FRNRAP. The CDR3 loop spans 15 amino acids. Losses at the gene ends were 6 bases for V and 6 bases for J; bases not matched to a gene: 9. CDR3 in DNA: TGTGCTAGTGGCTTAGCGGGAGATTCGTTCAATGAGCAGTTCTTC. This translates into CASGLAGDSFNEQFF.

The chain combines TRBV15 with TRBJ2-2; 8 bases agree with TRBD1. This CDR3 spans 15 amino acids. Germline trimming cut 5 bases from V and 6 bases from J; bases unmatched to any gene: 8. Germline V gene data show CDR1 as LNHNV and CDR2 as YYDKDF (reference sequence). The CDR3 nucleotides read TGTGCCACCAGCGGAATACAGGGGGAAGCCGGGGAGCTGTTTTTT. Protein sequence: CATSGIQGEAGELFF.

The chain carries TRBV4-2 and TRBJ2-7, with D possibly TRBD2 on 6 matching bases. From germline, CDR1 is LGHNA and CDR2 YNFKEQ. V was pared by 3 bases and J by 3 bases, with 15 bases between. CDR3 length equals 15 residues. This chain's CDR3 is CASSHTGTYHYEQYF. DNA for the CDR3: TGTGCCAGCAGCCACACCGGGACTTACCACTACGAGCAGTACTTC.

V gene TRBV25-1 combines with J gene TRBJ2-7, with a possible D match to TRBD1 (6 bases). This CDR3 has 17 residues. The ends were cut back, 1 base at V and 0 bases at J, with 16 bases in the middle. The germline V gene has CDR1 MGHDK and CDR2 SYGVNS. In DNA form, the CDR3 reads TGTGCCAGCAGTGAATCGTCCGTCGGACAGTCCTCCTACGAGCAGTACTTC. It specifies CASSESSVGQSSYEQYF.

The CDR3 DNA reads TGTGCCAGCAGCTTCCTTGGGGGGACGAGCTCCTACGAGCAGTACTTC. Amino acids: CASSFLGGTSSYEQYF. This chain joins TRBV7-4 and TRBJ2-7; the D gene is possibly TRBD2 (6 bases). CDR3 length equals 16 residues. V was shortened by 3 bases and J by 0 bases, with 15 bases between the two germline ends. Germline lookup yields CDR1 SGHVT and CDR2 SQSDAQ.

This rearrangement joins TRBV19 to TRBJ1-2; no clear D gene. Germline CDR1 and CDR2: LNHDA and SQIVND (reference sequence). CDR3 length: 13 amino acids. V was trimmed by 4 bases and J by 4 bases, leaving 10 bases between them. DNA of the CDR3: TGTGCCAGTAGTAAATCGGGAGCCTATGGCTACACCTTC. As protein: CASSKSGAYGYTF.

The chain recombines TRBV5-6 with TRBJ1-5, with TRBD1 matching 10 bases. The germline V gene encodes CDR1 SGHDT and CDR2 YYEEEE. V was clipped by 0 bases and J by 5 bases; unmatched bases: 2. The CDR3 runs to 15 residues. The DNA for the CDR3 is TGTGCCAGCAGCTTGGTTGGACAGGGGGATCAGCCCCAGCATTTT. This encodes CASSLVGQGDQPQHF.

This clone was counted once. The chain couples TRBV6-4 to TRBJ2-5; D unclear. Trimming removed 4 bases at V and 5 bases at J, with 8 bases between. Germline V lookup: CDR1 MRHNA, CDR2 SNTAGT. The CDR3 runs 12 residues. The CDR3 here is CASSVPRETQYF. For the CDR3, the DNA is TGTGCCAGCAGTGTCCCTCGGGAGACCCAGTACTTC.

V is TRBV28 and J is TRBJ2-7; possible D gene TRBD1, 5 bases. V lost 5 bases and J 2 bases, leaving 13 bases between the germline ends. The CDR3 has 14 residues. CDR1 is MDHEN, CDR2 SYDVKM, per germline. CDR3: CASSRQAGPYEQYF. The CDR3 nucleotides read TGTGCCAGCAGTCGTCAAGCAGGGCCCTACGAGCAGTACTTC.

The genes are TRBV5-1 and TRBJ2-7; TRBD2 agrees at 12 bases. Germline loops: CDR1 SGHRS, CDR2 YFSETQ. The CDR3 has 14 residues. V lost 3 bases to trimming and J lost 6 bases; unmatched junction nucleotides: 4. The CDR3 protein is CASSSSSGGGEQYF. CDR3 DNA: TGCGCCAGCAGCTCATCTAGCGGGGGGGGCGAGCAGTACTTC.

This chain joins TRBV7-9 and TRBJ2-7; 14 bases fit TRBD2. There are 16 residues in the CDR3. J gave up 0 bases and V 5 bases, and 3 bases lay outside the gene matches. CDR1 is SEHNR, CDR2 FQNEAQ, per germline (reference sequence). Written as DNA, the CDR3 is TGTGCCAGCAGCCCCGGGACTAGCGGGAGCTCCTACGAGCAGTACTTC. Encoded protein: CASSPGTSGSSYEQYF.